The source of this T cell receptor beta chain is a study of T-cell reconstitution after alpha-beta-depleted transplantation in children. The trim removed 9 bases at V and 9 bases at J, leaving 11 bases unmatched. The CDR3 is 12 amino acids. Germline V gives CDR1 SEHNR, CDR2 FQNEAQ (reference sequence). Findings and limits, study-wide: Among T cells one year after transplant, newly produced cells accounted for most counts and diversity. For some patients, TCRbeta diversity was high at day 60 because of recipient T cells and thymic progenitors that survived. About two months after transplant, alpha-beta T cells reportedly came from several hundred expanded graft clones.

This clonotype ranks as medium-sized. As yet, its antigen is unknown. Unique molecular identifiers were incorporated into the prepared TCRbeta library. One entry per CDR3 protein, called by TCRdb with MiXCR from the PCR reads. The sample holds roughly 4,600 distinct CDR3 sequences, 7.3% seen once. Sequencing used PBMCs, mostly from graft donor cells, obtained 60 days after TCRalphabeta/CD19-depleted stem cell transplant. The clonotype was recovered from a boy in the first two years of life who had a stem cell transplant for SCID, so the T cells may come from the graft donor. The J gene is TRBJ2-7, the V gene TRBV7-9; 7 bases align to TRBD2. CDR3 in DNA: TGTGCCAGTAACGGCGGGAGACTAGTGCAGTACTTC. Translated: CASNGGRLVQYF.